These 9 T cell receptor beta chains originate from one sample sequenced in a study of T cells in Graves' hyperthyroidism and ophthalmopathy. Regions amplified from RNA transcripts were the TCR beta CDR3 regions. With the HTBI primer set, the TCR CDR3 went through a first round of RT-PCR. TCRdb processed the multiplex PCR reads anew with MiXCR; each CDR3 protein has one entry. Here the sample spans around 35,000 distinct CDR3 sequences, approximately 52% being singletons. The sample taken for sequencing was blood. The receptors stem from a man aged 40-55 years with Graves' ophthalmopathy.

The chain carries TRBV12-3 or TRBV12-4 and TRBJ1-1; 9 bases map to TRBD1. CDR3 length: 13 residues. V lost 7 bases and J lost 6; bases outside the gene matches: 6. The CDR3 loop is CASTLDRGAEAFF. Here the CDR3 DNA reads TGTGCCAGCACCCTGGACAGGGGCGCTGAAGCTTTCTTT.

Here the CDR3 reads CASSQGRALNEQYF. The CDR3 DNA reads TGCGCCAGCAGCCAGGGTAGGGCGCTGAACGAGCAGTACTTC. This chain links TRBV4-1 with TRBJ2-7, with D unresolved. The length of the CDR3 is 14 residues. Germline V lookup: CDR1 MGHRA, CDR2 YSYEKL. Trimming left V 3 bases short and J 5 bases short, with 14 bases between.

Many counts were recorded for this clonotype. This CDR3 is missing its conserved last phenylalanine or tryptophan, likely due to a read error. The V call is TRBV7-7, the J call TRBJ2-1, with a weak D call TRBD1 (5 bases). The CDR3 is 14 amino acids. Germline-derived CDR1 and CDR2 are SSHAT and FNYEAQ (reference sequence). CDR3 sequence reads: CASSARQSSNEQFL. CDR3 DNA sequence: TGTGCTAGCAGCGCCCGACAGAGTAGCAATGAGCAGTTCCTC.

V and J are TRBV7-9 and TRBJ2-1; D gene unclear. From germline, CDR1 is SEHNR and CDR2 FQNEAQ (reference sequence). With 5 bases removed from V and 8 bases from J, the gap between germline ends came to 19 bases. This CDR3 comprises 15 residues. The CDR3 nucleotides read TGTGCCAGCAGCGACGTCTGGGCCGGCTTGGATGAGCAGTTCTTC. Encoded protein: CASSDVWAGLDEQFF.

This chain joins TRBV5-4 and TRBJ2-7; possible D gene TRBD1, 5 bases. Germline V gene data show CDR1 as SGHNT and CDR2 as YYREEE (reference sequence). V was pared by 0 bases and J by 7 bases, with 14 bases between. This CDR3 is 14 amino acids long. The CDR3 spells CASSLEGNTGEQYF. As DNA, the CDR3 is TGTGCCAGCAGCTTGGAGGGGAACACCGGGGAGCAGTACTTC.

This clonotype has ten or more counts. J is TRBJ2-2 and V is TRBV5-1; D is unclear. Germline loops: CDR1 SGHRS, CDR2 YFSETQ. The CDR3 contains 14 residues. The V end lost 3 bases, the J end lost 6 bases, and 12 bases lay between the germline ends. The CDR3, as DNA: TGCGCCAGCAGCTGGCAGACCGGATCCGGGGAGCTGTTTTTT. Encoded protein: CASSWQTGSGELFF.

The CDR3 sequence: CASTGDRANSPLHF. DNA of the CDR3: TGCGCCAGCACAGGGGACAGGGCTAATTCACCCCTCCACTTT. The J gene is TRBJ1-6, the V gene TRBV10-2; 9 bases line up with TRBD1. Germline trimming cut 7 bases from V and 6 bases from J; bases unmatched to any gene: 4. The CDR3 consists of 14 residues. Germline V CDR1 and CDR2: WSHSY, SAAADI.

A word on this clonotype: A read error may produce the germline difference seen at one junction end. The chain's CDR3 is CASHRQGGGELCF. The CDR3 DNA reads as TGTGCCAGTCACCGTCAGGGGGGCGGGGAGCTGTGTTTC. The genes are TRBV12-3 or TRBV12-4 and TRBJ2-2, with D possibly TRBD1 on 7 matching bases. The CDR3 runs 13 residues.

The sample holds many counts of this clonotype. V usage is TRBV5-1 and J usage is TRBJ2-1; D gene ambiguous. V dropped 4 bases and J dropped 8 bases, with 16 bases sitting between them. CDR1 and CDR2 from the germline V gene are SGHRS and YFSETQ. The CDR3 sequence is 14 residues long. This CDR3 reads CASSAALISYEQFF. The CDR3 DNA sequence: TGCGCCAGCAGCGCGGCCCTTATTAGTTATGAGCAGTTCTTC.